This record concerns one T cell receptor beta chain sequence. Its matching antigen is unknown. This specimen belongs to a study of shared clonotypes between healthy human individuals. Profiled with immunoSEQ multiplex PCR; TCRdb holds only in-frame clones, not every one. The sample carries roughly 2.2 million clones, just over 90% recorded once. Study outcomes and limitations: Clonotype sharing across several donors was observed for 4.5% to 6.5% of naive CD4 clonotypes. Naive subsets typically showed greater estimated richness than memory subsets.

CDR1 and CDR2 (germline): SEHNR, FQNEAQ (reference sequence). The V gene lost 3 bases and the J gene lost 0 bases, with 15 bases spanning the gap. This CDR3 is built from 16 residues. Recent vaccinations or acute infections were absent in the healthy HIV-negative adult donors. The receptor's source is a man aged 18 to 29 in good health. Some clones in this sample may be carry-over from other donors' samples. The chain joins TRBV7-9 to TRBJ2-7; D not certain. The sequenced sample consisted of naive CD4+ T cells from PBMCs. Subset specified: CD45RA+ positively selected. The CDR3 region is CASSFGRPRYSYEQYF. The CDR3 DNA sequence: TGTGCCAGCAGCTTCGGCAGACCCCGATACTCCTACGAGCAGTACTTC. The variable domain in full, completed from reference TRBV7-9 and TRBJ2-7, reads DTGVSQNPRHKITKRGQNVTFRCDPISEHNRLYWYRQTLGQGPEFLTYFQNEAQLEKSRLLSDRFSAERPKGSFSTLEIQRTEQGDSAMYLCASSFGRPRYSYEQYFGPGTRLTVT.